The sequence of this TCR beta chain was determined in a study of TIL therapy for anti-PD-1-resistant metastatic lung cancer. Study details: Tumors carried a median roughly 1.5 non-synonymous mutations per megabase.

The immunoSEQ assay was v3. The assay was immunoSEQ multiplex PCR, and TCRdb's table has in-frame clones only and misses some. The sample has around 100,000 clones; roughly 65% are singletons. Specified time point: pre-treatment sample, taken before nivolumab and TIL therapy. Pleural nodules or supraclavicular lymph nodes made up most of the excised metastases sampled. In this sample, this clone turned up a few times. V lost 0 bases, J lost 2 bases, and 19 bases lay in between. Germline assignment: CDR1 SGDLS and CDR2 YYNGEE. The length of the CDR3 is 18 residues. The sample consisted of tumor tissue, taken at baseline. The V gene is TRBV9, the J gene TRBJ2-3; possible D gene TRBD2, 5 bases. The clonotype was recovered from a person aged 25 to 85 with non-small cell lung cancer. The CDR3 coding sequence is TGTGCCAGCAGCGTAGATCCCGAGGGCGGTCATTTCACAGATACGCAGTATTTT. Encoded protein: CASSVDPEGGHFTDTQYF.